The present T cell receptor (beta chain) was sequenced within a study of blood T cell repertoires in COVID-19. At the level of the study: Samples representing acute and convalescent COVID-19 were sourced from the United States, Italy and Spain. T cells, B-cell-depleted T cells, or PBMCs provided the cDNA or gDNA that served as material.

Looked up from germline, CDR1 is KGHDR and CDR2 is SFDVKD. This CDR3 spans 18 amino acids. V lost 1 base and J lost 8; bases outside the gene matches: 13. How the authors handled the data: The assay estimated nucleated cells by amplifying reference gene primers. The assay was immunoSEQ multiplex PCR, and TCRdb's table has in-frame clones only and misses some. V and J calls and clone size come straight from that table; D and trimming were deduced from the DNA. The sample lists about 140,000 clones; 70% to 90% were seen once. This chain joins TRBV24-1 and TRBJ2-1; 10 nucleotides match TRBD1. Sequencing was performed on peripheral blood. This TCR was sampled from a woman aged 55-70 years with acute or convalescent COVID-19. CDR3 DNA: TGTGCCACCAGTGATTTAGGGACCGGGACAGGGGAGTTCGATGAGCAGTTCTTC. Its translation is CATSDLGTGTGEFDEQFF.